One sample yielded the 26 T cell receptor beta chains listed below, sequenced in a study of CD8 T cells in Susac syndrome. Reverse transcription of roughly 0.45 to 1 ug RNA was performed with random hexamers. TCRdb fed the immunoSEQ multiplex PCR reads into MiXCR, producing one record per CDR3 protein. The table includes 130,000 or so distinct CDR3 sequences, roughly 95% detected once. The specimen was CD4+ T cells from PBMCs. These receptors were taken from a human donor with multiple sclerosis.

The chain links TRBV9 to TRBJ1-4; tentative D call: TRBD1 (5 bases). The germline V gene encodes CDR1 SGDLS and CDR2 YYNGEE. This CDR3 spans 16 amino acids. The V end lost 0 bases, the J end lost 4 bases, and 13 bases lay between the germline ends. The DNA for the CDR3 is TGTGCCAGCAGCGTAGGTTCAGGGACGGGTAATGAAAAACTGTTTTTT. Amino acids: CASSVGSGTGNEKLFF. The variable domain in full, completed from reference TRBV9 and TRBJ1-4, reads DSGVTQTPKHLITATGQRVTLRCSPRSGDLSVYWYQQSLDQGLQFLIQYYNGEERAKGNILERFSAQQFPDLHSELNLSSLELGDSALYFCASSVGSGTGNEKLFFGSGTQLSVL.

This chain uses TRBV29-1 with TRBJ2-1; TRBD1 matches at 9 bases. CDR3 length: 15 residues. Germline loops: CDR1 SQVTM, CDR2 ANQGSEA. The junction had 5 bases not matched to a gene; V was cut back by 2 bases and J by 3 bases. Here the CDR3 reads CSVEPGTGNYNEQFF. The CDR3 DNA reads TGCAGCGTTGAACCCGGGACAGGGAACTACAATGAGCAGTTCTTC.

The rearrangement uses TRBV7-9 and TRBJ2-7; D ambiguous. The V and J ends lost 5 bases and 4 bases respectively, with 21 bases between them. The germline gives CDR1 SEHNR, CDR2 FQNEAQ (reference sequence). This CDR3 is built from 16 residues. The CDR3 coding sequence is TGTGCCAGCAGCCGTTGGTCTGGAGTGGGCGAGTACGAGCAGTACTTC. Translated: CASSRWSGVGEYEQYF. Together with reference TRBV7-9 and TRBJ2-7, the CDR3 gives the full variable domain: DTGVSQNPRHKITKRGQNVTFRCDPISEHNRLYWYRQTLGQGPEFLTYFQNEAQLEKSRLLSDRFSAERPKGSFSTLEIQRTEQGDSAMYLCASSRWSGVGEYEQYFGPGTRLTVT.

The chain combines TRBV6-1 with TRBJ1-1; D may be TRBD1 (5 bases). The germline CDR1 and CDR2 sequences are MNHNS and SASEGT. This CDR3 has 14 residues. With 6 bases removed from V and 10 bases from J, the gap between germline ends came to 21 bases. For the CDR3, the DNA is TGTGCCAGCAGAGACGGCGGACAAACGGGTGGAGCTTTCTTT. This translates into CASRDGGQTGGAFF.

This clonotype was observed a few times. The chain joins TRBV6-5 to TRBJ2-7, with D tentatively TRBD1 (6 bases). Trimming took off 2 bases at V and 6 bases at J, with 14 bases between the two ends. From germline, CDR1 is MNHEY and CDR2 SVGAGI. The CDR3 covers 14 residues. The CDR3 spells CASSYEQGSFEQYF. The CDR3 DNA sequence: TGTGCCAGCAGTTACGAACAGGGCTCGTTCGAGCAGTACTTC.

The J gene is TRBJ2-1, the V gene TRBV20-1; D is perhaps TRBD2 (6 bases). The CDR3 loop spans 15 amino acids. V was cut by 2 bases and J by 0 bases, with 11 bases left in between. CDR1 DFQATT and CDR2 SNEGSKA come from the germline V gene (reference sequence). The CDR3: CSARLSSDSYNEQFF. As DNA, the CDR3 is TGCAGTGCTAGACTCTCTAGCGACTCCTACAATGAGCAGTTCTTC.

V and J are TRBV4-3 and TRBJ1-1; D remains unclear. CDR3 size: 13 residues. Per the germline V gene, CDR1 is LGHNA and CDR2 is YSLEER. Trimming took 5 bases from V and 1 from J, leaving 8 bases between them. CDR3 bases: TGCGCCAGCAGCTCCCGGTCGAACACTGAAGCTTTCTTT. Its translation: CASSSRSNTEAFF.

The genes are TRBV20-1 and TRBJ1-1; perhaps TRBD1 as D (6 bases). Germline lookup yields CDR1 DFQATT and CDR2 SNEGSKA (reference sequence). V was clipped by 3 bases and J by 2 bases, with 10 bases between them. There are 13 residues in the CDR3. The CDR3, as DNA: TGCAGTGCTAGTGGGACAACTAACACTGAAGCTTTCTTT. Translating it yields CSASGTTNTEAFF.

The chain is built from TRBV14 and TRBJ2-6; no clear D gene. Looked up from germline, CDR1 is SGHDN and CDR2 is FVKESK. CDR3 length: 14 residues. The V end was cut by 4 bases, the J end by 0 bases, with 4 bases between. As DNA, the CDR3 is TGTGCCAGCAGCCCCCCCTCTGGGGCCAACGTCCTGACTTTC. Protein: CASSPPSGANVLTF.

The rearrangement joins TRBV20-1 to TRBJ2-1; D tentatively reads TRBD1 or TRBD2 (5 bases each). The V end was cut by 5 bases, the J end by 4 bases, with 15 bases between. The CDR3 is 14 amino acids. Germline V CDR1 and CDR2: DFQATT, SNEGSKA (reference sequence). In DNA form, the CDR3 reads TGCAGTGCTGTACGGGACCCCAGGTACAATGAGCAGTTCTTC. Its protein product is CSAVRDPRYNEQFF.

The chain links TRBV7-2 to TRBJ1-5; 10 nucleotides line up with TRBD1. Germline trimming cut 4 bases from V and 7 bases from J; bases unmatched to any gene: 10. The germline gives CDR1 SGHTA, CDR2 FQGNSA. This CDR3 spans 16 amino acids. CDR3 DNA sequence: TGTGCCAGCAGCTCTTTCGGGACAGGGGAACAACAGCCCCAGCATTTT. Residues: CASSSFGTGEQQPQHF.

This chain uses TRBV20-1 with TRBJ1-1; weak D call: TRBD1 (5 bases). The CDR3 spans 15 residues. V shed 0 bases and J shed 0 bases, with 11 bases lying between them. The germline V gene encodes CDR1 DFQATT and CDR2 SNEGSKA (reference sequence). CDR3 DNA: TGCAGTGCTAGAGATCAAGGGGCCTTGAACACTGAAGCTTTCTTT. Translation: CSARDQGALNTEAFF.

This rearrangement joins TRBV4-2 to TRBJ2-1; tentatively, D is TRBD2 (7 bases). The CDR3 consists of 16 residues. Germline V lookup: CDR1 LGHNA, CDR2 YNFKEQ. Trimming removed 0 bases at V and 6 bases at J, with 15 bases between. CDR3 DNA: TGTGCCAGCAGCCAAGATGGGGGGGGCGTTATCAATGAGCAGTTCTTC. It is translated as CASSQDGGGVINEQFF.

This chain uses TRBV13 with TRBJ2-1; D uncertain. Germline lookup yields CDR1 PRHDT and CDR2 FYEKMQ (reference sequence). The V end lost 2 bases, the J end lost 8 bases, and 19 bases lay between the germline ends. CDR3 length equals 16 residues. The CDR3 sequence: CASSLNPAQRGDEQFF. The CDR3, as DNA: TGTGCCAGCAGCTTAAACCCTGCCCAGCGTGGGGATGAGCAGTTCTTC.

V gene TRBV20-1 combines with J gene TRBJ2-1, with D perhaps assigned TRBD1 or TRBD2 (7 bases each). There are 17 residues in the CDR3. V was pared by 6 bases and J by 4 bases, with 25 bases between. The V gene's germline CDR1 is DFQATT and CDR2 SNEGSKA (reference sequence). CDR3 DNA sequence: TGCAGTGCGGAACAGGGGCGGGGGTCTAGCGGATACAATGAGCAGTTCTTC. Residues: CSAEQGRGSSGYNEQFF.

V is TRBV29-1 and J is TRBJ2-7, with 8 bases identical to TRBD1. Trimming cost V 1 base and J 2 bases; bases outside gene matches: 4. CDR1 SQVTM and CDR2 ANQGSEA come from the germline V gene. The CDR3 totals 14 residues. CDR3: CSVEGTGSPYEQYF. The CDR3 region has the DNA TGCAGCGTTGAAGGGACAGGGTCACCCTACGAGCAGTACTTC.

The rearrangement uses TRBV20-1 and TRBJ2-7, with D tentatively TRBD1 or TRBD2 (5 bases each). V was pared by 5 bases and J by 2 bases, with 10 bases between. Germline V gene data show CDR1 as DFQATT and CDR2 as SNEGSKA (reference sequence). This CDR3 has 12 amino acids. CDR3 sequence (DNA): TGCAGTGCTCCCGGGGCAGCCTACGAGCAGTACTTC. It translates to CSAPGAAYEQYF.

The rearrangement links TRBV20-1 to TRBJ2-1; 14 nucleotides match TRBD2. There are 14 residues in the CDR3. Looked up from germline, CDR1 is DFQATT and CDR2 is SNEGSKA (reference sequence). V was pared by 4 bases and J by 14 bases, with 10 bases of the junction left unmatched. The CDR3: CSATGLAGGKLEFF. In DNA form, the CDR3 reads TGCAGTGCTACAGGACTAGCGGGAGGCAAATTAGAGTTCTTC.

The chain has TRBV3-1 and TRBJ1-1; no clear D gene. The CDR3 sequence is 15 residues long. With 4 bases removed from V and 1 base from J, the gap between germline ends came to 13 bases. Germline V gene lookup returns CDR1 LGHDT and CDR2 YNNKEL (reference sequence). CDR3 sequence: CASSPGRGRNTEAFF. The CDR3, as DNA: TGTGCCAGCAGCCCAGGTCGTGGACGGAACACTGAAGCTTTCTTT.

This chain joins TRBV4-2 and TRBJ2-7; 7 bases line up with TRBD2. The CDR3 has 15 residues. J lost 2 bases, V lost 6 bases, and 10 bases had no gene match. Germline V lookup: CDR1 LGHNA, CDR2 YNFKEQ. CDR3 protein: CASSYSGVRPYEQYF. CDR3 in DNA: TGTGCCAGCAGTTACAGCGGGGTAAGGCCCTACGAGCAGTACTTC.

The chain uses TRBV29-1 and TRBJ2-5; TRBD2 matches at 9 bases. Losses at the gene ends were 6 bases for V and 5 bases for J; bases not matched to a gene: 7. The CDR3 spans 13 residues. Germline loops: CDR1 SQVTM, CDR2 ANQGSEA. The CDR3 here is CSVASGTVETQYF. CDR3 bases: TGCAGCGTGGCTAGCGGGACAGTGGAGACCCAGTACTTC.

This rearrangement joins TRBV19 to TRBJ1-4; a weak D match, TRBD1 (6 bases). The length of the CDR3 is 16 residues. The V gene's germline CDR1 is LNHDA and CDR2 SQIVND (reference sequence). Trimming cost V 6 bases and J 8 bases, with 22 bases left between them. The CDR3: CASRRASGTSQEKLFF. Written as DNA, the CDR3 is TGTGCCAGTAGAAGAGCCTCCGGGACATCGCAAGAAAAACTGTTTTTT.

The chain links TRBV9 to TRBJ1-3; possible D gene TRBD1, 5 bases. The CDR3 length is 16 residues. The germline CDR1 and CDR2 sequences are SGDLS and YYNGEE. Trimming stripped 5 bases from V and 2 bases from J, with 17 bases between. The CDR3 bases are TGTGCCAGCAGGCCTGGGGGGGATCCCCCTGGAAACACCATATATTTT. Its translation is CASRPGGDPPGNTIYF.

The J gene is TRBJ2-7, the V gene TRBV4-3, with D uncertain. V was clipped by 8 bases and J by 3 bases, with 20 bases between them. Germline V gives CDR1 LGHNA, CDR2 YSLEER. The CDR3 loop spans 15 amino acids. The CDR3 sequence is CASRPPTRPRYEQYF. The DNA of the CDR3 is TGCGCCAGCCGACCCCCGACACGTCCTCGCTACGAGCAGTACTTC.

The genes are TRBV29-1 and TRBJ1-2, with D uncertain. CDR1 SQVTM and CDR2 ANQGSEA come from the germline V gene. The CDR3 consists of 11 residues. The DNA of the CDR3 is TGCACCGCGGGCGGCGGCTATGGCTACACCTTC. Amino acid sequence: CTAGGGYGYTF.

Only one count was recorded for this clonotype. This sequence joins TRBV6-2 or TRBV6-3 and TRBJ2-7, with D possibly being TRBD1 (6 bases). Germline V gene lookup returns CDR1 MNHEY and CDR2 SVGEGT. This CDR3 region has 12 residues. Trimming cost V 6 bases and J 5 bases, with 11 bases left between them. The CDR3 is CASSNPGDEQYF. The CDR3 DNA reads as TGTGCCAGCAGCAATCCAGGGGACGAGCAGTACTTC.